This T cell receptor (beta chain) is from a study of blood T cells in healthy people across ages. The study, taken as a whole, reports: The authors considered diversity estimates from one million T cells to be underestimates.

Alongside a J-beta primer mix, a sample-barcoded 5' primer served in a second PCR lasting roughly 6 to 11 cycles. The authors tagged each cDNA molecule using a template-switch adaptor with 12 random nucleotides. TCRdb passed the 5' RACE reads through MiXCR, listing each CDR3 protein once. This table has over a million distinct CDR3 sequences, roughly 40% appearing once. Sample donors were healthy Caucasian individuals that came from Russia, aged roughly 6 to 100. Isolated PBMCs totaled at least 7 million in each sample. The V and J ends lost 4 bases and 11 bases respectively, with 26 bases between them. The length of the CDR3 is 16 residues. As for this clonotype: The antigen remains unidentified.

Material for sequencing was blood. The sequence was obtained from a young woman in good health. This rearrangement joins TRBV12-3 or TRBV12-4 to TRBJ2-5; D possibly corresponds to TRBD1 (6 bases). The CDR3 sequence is CASSYSGTLIRANQYF. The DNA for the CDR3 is TGTGCCAGCAGTTATTCCGGGACACTCATTCGGGCTAATCAGTACTTC.